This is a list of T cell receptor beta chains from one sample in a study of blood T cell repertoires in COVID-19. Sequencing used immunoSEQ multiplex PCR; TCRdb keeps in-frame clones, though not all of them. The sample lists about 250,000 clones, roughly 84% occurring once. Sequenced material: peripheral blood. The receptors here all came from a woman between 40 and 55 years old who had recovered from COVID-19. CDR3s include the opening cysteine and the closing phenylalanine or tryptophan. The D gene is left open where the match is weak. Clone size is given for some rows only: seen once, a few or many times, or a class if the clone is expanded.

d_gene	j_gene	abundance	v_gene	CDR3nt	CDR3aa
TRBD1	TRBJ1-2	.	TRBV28	TGTGCCAGCAGTTCAGGGGGGACAGGGCTTTCTCGTTATGGCTACACCTTC	CASSSGGTGLSRYGYTF
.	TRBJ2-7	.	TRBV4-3	TGCGCCAGCAGCCAAGATAGAAACTACGAGCAGTACTTC	CASSQDRNYEQYF
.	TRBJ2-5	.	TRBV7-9	TGTGCCAGCAGCTTAGGTTCACCAGCAGGGGAGACCCAGTACTTC	CASSLGSPAGETQYF
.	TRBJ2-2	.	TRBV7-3	TGTGCCAGCAGCCCGAATCTAGCGAACACCGGGGAGCTGTTTTTT	CASSPNLANTGELFF
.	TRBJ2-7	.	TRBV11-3	TGTGCCAGCAGCCTGGGACTTCAAAACTACGAGCAGTACTTC	CASSLGLQNYEQYF
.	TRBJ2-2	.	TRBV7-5	TGTGCCAGAAGCCAACCGGGTGCCCTACTAAACACCGGGGAGCTGTTTTTT	CARSQPGALLNTGELFF
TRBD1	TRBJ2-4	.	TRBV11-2	TGTGCCAGCAGCAGGGACAGGGAGAGTAGGGACTTC	CASSRDRESRDF
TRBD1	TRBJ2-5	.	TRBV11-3	TGTGCCAGCAGCCCTCGACAGGGGGCAGGGGAGACCCAGTACTTC	CASSPRQGAGETQYF
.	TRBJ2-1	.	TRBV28	TGTGCCAGCAGTCCCCAACTATATGAGCAGTTCTTC	CASSPQLYEQFF
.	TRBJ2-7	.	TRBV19	TGTGCCAGTAGTATCGTAATATGGGGAGACGAGCAGTACTTC	CASSIVIWGDEQYF
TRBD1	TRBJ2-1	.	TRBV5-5	TGTGCCAGCAGTCCCATTTCGGGACAGGGCTACAATGAGCAGTTCTTC	CASSPISGQGYNEQFF
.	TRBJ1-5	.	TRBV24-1	TGTGCCACCAGTGATTTAACAGGGAGCAATCAGCCCCAGCATTTT	CATSDLTGSNQPQHF
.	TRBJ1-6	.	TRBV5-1	TGCGCCAGCAGCTCGGTGATGGGGGCAGCTTCACCCCTCCACTTT	CASSSVMGAASPLHF
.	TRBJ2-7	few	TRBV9	TGTGCCAGCGGGCGACCCTCCGGTAACGAGCAGTACTTC	CASGRPSGNEQYF
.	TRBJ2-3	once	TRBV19	TGTGCCAGTAGTATCGGGCAGGGAGGAGGCACAGATACGCAGTATTTT	CASSIGQGGGTDTQYF
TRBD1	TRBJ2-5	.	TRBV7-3	TGTGCCAGCAGCCCAAAACAGGGGCGGTGGGAGACCCAGTACTTC	CASSPKQGRWETQYF
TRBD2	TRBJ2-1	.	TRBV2	TGTGCCAGCAGACCGAGCGGGAGCTCCTACAATGAGCAGTTCTTC	CASRPSGSSYNEQFF
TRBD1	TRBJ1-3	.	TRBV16	TGTGCCAGCAGCCAATCCCCCAGGGGGCCTGGAAACACCATATATTTT	CASSQSPRGPGNTIYF
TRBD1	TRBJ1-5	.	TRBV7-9	TGTGCCAGCAGCCCATCGGGTGGACAGGGAAGCAATCAGCCCCAGCATTTT	CASSPSGGQGSNQPQHF
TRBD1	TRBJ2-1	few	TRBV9	TGTGCCAGCAGCGTAGGAGGACAGGCCGCGAATGAGCAGTTCTTC	CASSVGGQAANEQFF
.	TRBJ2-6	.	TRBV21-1	TGTGCCAGCAGCAAAGGAGGAAATAGCGGGAGGGCTTCCTCTGGGGCCAACGTCCTGACTTTC	CASSKGGNSGRASSGANVLTF
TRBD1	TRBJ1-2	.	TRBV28	TGTGCCAGCAGTAGACAGGGGGGGCATTATGGCTACACCTTC	CASSRQGGHYGYTF
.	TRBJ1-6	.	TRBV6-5	TGTGCCAGCAGTTACTGGCGGCCTCCCTATAATTCACCCCTCCACTTT	CASSYWRPPYNSPLHF
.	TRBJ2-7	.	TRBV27	TGTGCCAGCAGCTTGAGCGGAGACTTCTACGAGCAGTACTTC	CASSLSGDFYEQYF
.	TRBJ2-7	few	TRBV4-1	TGCGCCAGCAGCCAAGCTCTCGGGACACCCTTGAGCTCCTACGAGCAGTACTTC	CASSQALGTPLSSYEQYF
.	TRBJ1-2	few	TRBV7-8	TGTGCCAGCAGCTTAGCATCGTGGGGGGGCGGCTACACCTTC	CASSLASWGGGYTF
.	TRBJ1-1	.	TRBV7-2	TGTGCCAGCAGCTTAGAGGTGGGCCTTAGCACTGAAGCTTTCTTT	CASSLEVGLSTEAFF
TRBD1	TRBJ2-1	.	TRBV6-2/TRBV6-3	TGTGCCAGCAGTTCTATAAGACAGGGGAATAATGAGCAGTTCTTC	CASSSIRQGNNEQFF
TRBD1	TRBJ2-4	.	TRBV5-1	TGCGCCTGCAGCCCGGGACAGGCCCAGAGTGTAAACATTCAGTACTTC	CACSPGQAQSVNIQYF
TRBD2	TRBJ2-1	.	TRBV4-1	TGCGCCAGCAGCCCAAGCCAAGTCTCGGGGGGGCAGGGTGAGCAGTTCTTC	CASSPSQVSGGQGEQFF
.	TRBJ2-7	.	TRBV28	TGTGCCAGCAGCCCGAAATTAGGGGCCCCTATGTGGTCCTACGAGCAGTACTTC	CASSPKLGAPMWSYEQYF